Shown below are 30 T cell receptor beta chains from a single sample sequenced in a study of human T cells and chemical hapten exposure. TCRdb called the RACE reads again in MiXCR, with one record for every CDR3 protein. The sample contains 95,000 to 150,000 distinct CDR3 sequences, around 11% of which appear only once. Specified time point: patch test 3, about 24 weeks after DPC sensitization. Treatment of the sample: therapeutic diphenylcyclopropenone sensitization with weekly scalp DPC. Material: whole blood, obtained in connection with sensitization to the hapten diphenylcyclopropenone (DPC). These receptors all come from a woman aged 45-60 years with alopecia areata. Some clones in this sample may be carry-over from other donors' samples.

The chain carries TRBV30 and TRBJ2-3, with 12 nucleotides matching TRBD2. The CDR3 sequence is 14 residues long. Unmatched junction bases numbered 4, after V lost 5 bases and J lost 4 bases. Germline V gene data show CDR1 as GTSNPN and CDR2 as SVGIG (reference sequence). The CDR3 nucleotides are TGTGCCTGGGACCGACTAGCGGGAGCAGATACGCAGTATTTT. Encoded protein: CAWDRLAGADTQYF.

This chain links TRBV7-2 with TRBJ1-5; D gene unclear. Looked up from germline, CDR1 is SGHTA and CDR2 is FQGNSA. Trimming removed 3 bases at V and 6 bases at J, with 12 bases between. The CDR3 is 14 amino acids. The CDR3 nucleotides read TGTGCCAGCAGCTTTAGTGACGGTCCTCAGCCCCAGCATTTT. This encodes CASSFSDGPQPQHF.

The J gene is TRBJ2-3, the V gene TRBV7-9, with D tentatively TRBD2 (5 bases). Trimming stripped 5 bases from V and 2 bases from J, with 17 bases between. Germline V gene sequence: CDR1 SEHNR, CDR2 FQNEAQ (reference sequence). CDR3 length: 16 residues. The CDR3 region has the DNA TGTGCCAGCAGCCCCCCCGGGGAAGCCTACACAGATACGCAGTATTTT. Its protein is CASSPPGEAYTDTQYF. The full variable domain, its missing parts supplied by reference TRBV7-9 and TRBJ2-3, is DTGVSQNPRHKITKRGQNVTFRCDPISEHNRLYWYRQTLGQGPEFLTYFQNEAQLEKSRLLSDRFSAERPKGSFSTLEIQRTEQGDSAMYLCASSPPGEAYTDTQYFGPGTRLTVL.

This clonotype came up a few times. The V and J genes are TRBV2 and TRBJ2-5; TRBD2 matches at 10 bases. The CDR3 has 16 residues. The germline gives CDR1 SNHLY, CDR2 FYNNEI. V shed 4 bases, J shed 1 base, and the junction held 6 bases outside the gene matches. Here the CDR3 DNA reads TGTGCCAGCAGTGTAGAGAAGCGGGGGGGCCAAGAGACCCAGTACTTC. Protein: CASSVEKRGGQETQYF.

This clonotype occurred a few times. This chain links TRBV5-6 with TRBJ2-7, with TRBD2 matching 10 bases. Per the germline V gene, CDR1 is SGHDT and CDR2 is YYEEEE. After removal of 0 bases from V and 2 bases from J, the junction contained 5 bases not matched to a gene. The CDR3 covers 16 residues. CDR3 in amino acids: CASSLGSSGRTYEQYF. The CDR3 DNA sequence: TGTGCCAGCAGCTTGGGTTCTAGCGGGAGAACCTACGAGCAGTACTTC.

This sequence joins TRBV5-1 and TRBJ2-5; D may match TRBD1 or TRBD2 (5 bases each). V was cut by 4 bases and J by 1 base, with 14 bases left in between. This CDR3 region has 15 residues. Germline V gives CDR1 SGHRS, CDR2 YFSETQ. CDR3 nucleotide sequence: TGCGCCAGCAGCCCTGAGGGACGGATCCAAGAGACCCAGTACTTC. Translation gives CASSPEGRIQETQYF.

This clonotype was seen more than once but under ten times. The gene calls are TRBV15 and TRBJ2-1, with D maybe TRBD2 (6 bases). Trimming took off 1 base at V and 0 bases at J, with 13 bases between the two ends. The V gene's germline CDR1 is LNHNV and CDR2 YYDKDF (reference sequence). The CDR3 sequence is 17 residues long. The CDR3 nucleotides read TGTGCCACCAGCAGAGTGGTTGGACTAAGCTCCTACAATGAGCAGTTCTTC. Its translation is CATSRVVGLSSYNEQFF.

The chain carries TRBV3-1 and TRBJ2-1, with 11 nucleotides matching TRBD2. The CDR3 is 13 amino acids. Germline CDR1 LGHDT, CDR2 YNNKEL (reference sequence). Trimming removed 6 bases from V and 6 bases from J; junction bases left unmatched: 1. The CDR3 sequence: CASSLAGGNEQFF. Written as DNA, the CDR3 is TGTGCCAGCAGTCTAGCGGGGGGCAATGAGCAGTTCTTC.

This clonotype was seen at least ten times. The chain joins TRBV5-6 to TRBJ2-4; D unresolved. The CDR3 covers 12 residues. V was cut by 1 base and J by 7 bases, with 6 bases left in between. Germline CDR1 SGHDT, CDR2 YYEEEE. The CDR3 nucleotides are TGTGCCAGCAGCTTGAATCCTAACATTCAGTACTTC. Amino acid sequence: CASSLNPNIQYF. The full variable domain, completed using reference TRBV5-6 and TRBJ2-4, is DAGVTQSPTHLIKTRGQQVTLRCSPKSGHDTVSWYQQALGQGPQFIFQYYEEEERQRGNFPDRFSGHQFPNYSSELNVNALLLGDSALYLCASSLNPNIQYFGAGTRLSVL.

The chain uses TRBV12-3 or TRBV12-4 and TRBJ2-6; D remains unclear. This CDR3 comprises 14 residues. Trimming cost V 5 bases and J 5 bases, with 10 bases left between them. CDR3 DNA sequence: TGTGCCAGCAGTGTCGGGTCTCGGGCCAACGTCCTGACTTTC. Translation gives CASSVGSRANVLTF.

This clonotype turned up a few times. The chain recombines TRBV20-1 with TRBJ1-1; 10 bases are a match to TRBD1. Germline V gene lookup returns CDR1 DFQATT and CDR2 SNEGSKA (reference sequence). The CDR3 is made up of 16 amino acids. With V trimmed by 3 bases and J by 1 base, 8 bases remained unmatched. DNA of the CDR3: TGCAGTGCTAGCGTCCGGGACAGGGGCTGGAACACTGAAGCTTTCTTT. It translates to CSASVRDRGWNTEAFF.

This clonotype was found many times. The chain carries TRBV27 and TRBJ2-3, with D perhaps matching TRBD1 (5 bases). The ends were cut back, 5 bases at V and 7 bases at J, with 25 bases in the middle. Germline lookup yields CDR1 MNHEY and CDR2 SMNVEV (reference sequence). The CDR3 loop spans 17 amino acids. CDR3: CASSPPADSRSFHTQYF. The CDR3, as DNA: TGTGCCAGCAGTCCTCCGGCCGACAGTAGATCGTTTCATACGCAGTATTTT.

This chain uses TRBV27 with TRBJ2-1, with a tentative D call TRBD2 (6 bases). CDR1 and CDR2 from the germline V gene are MNHEY and SMNVEV (reference sequence). V lost 7 bases and J 8 bases, leaving 15 bases between the germline ends. The CDR3 runs 13 residues. CDR3 in DNA: TGTGCCAGCAACCCGACTAGGGCCTATGAGCAGTTCTTC. It encodes CASNPTRAYEQFF.

The CDR3 nucleotides are TGTGCCAGCAGCTCGTTGAGCTCCTACAATGAGCAGTTCTTC. Its protein is CASSSLSSYNEQFF. The chain joins TRBV13 to TRBJ2-1; D is ambiguous. CDR3 length: 14 amino acids. V lost 4 bases, J lost 0 bases, and 7 bases lay in between. The germline V gene has CDR1 PRHDT and CDR2 FYEKMQ (reference sequence).

There are a few counts of this clonotype. V and J are TRBV25-1 and TRBJ1-4; D possibly corresponds to TRBD1 (5 bases). Germline assignment: CDR1 MGHDK and CDR2 SYGVNS. V lost 7 bases, J lost 5 bases, and 17 bases lay in between. This CDR3 has 15 amino acids. CDR3: CASKMDKWGNEKLFF. The CDR3 DNA sequence: TGTGCCAGCAAGATGGACAAGTGGGGAAATGAAAAACTGTTTTTT. Together with reference TRBV25-1 and TRBJ1-4, the CDR3 gives the full variable domain: EADIYQTPRYLVIGTGKKITLECSQTMGHDKMYWYQQDPGMELHLIHYSYGVNSTEKGDLSSESTVSRIRTEHFPLTLESARPSHTSQYLCASKMDKWGNEKLFFGSGTQLSVL.

This sequence joins TRBV6-5 and TRBJ2-7; D possibly uses TRBD1 or TRBD2 (5 bases each). The CDR3 totals 14 residues. Germline values: CDR1 MNHEY, CDR2 SVGAGI. The germline V and J ends were trimmed by 4 bases and 0 bases, with 10 bases remaining between them. CDR3 sequence: CASSWSGSSYEQYF. CDR3 in DNA: TGTGCCAGCAGTTGGTCAGGGAGCTCCTACGAGCAGTACTTC.

This clonotype was observed a few times. The J gene is TRBJ2-6, the V gene TRBV14; tentatively, D is TRBD2 (5 bases). CDR1 SGHDN and CDR2 FVKESK come from the germline V gene. V gave up 4 bases and J gave up 6 bases, with 10 bases separating them. This CDR3 region has 14 residues. The CDR3 loop reads CASSPVREANVLTF. As DNA, the CDR3 is TGTGCCAGCAGCCCAGTGAGGGAGGCCAACGTCCTGACTTTC.

This clonotype was recorded at least ten times. The genes are TRBV20-1 and TRBJ1-5; D may be TRBD1 (6 bases). The V and J ends lost 3 bases and 7 bases respectively, with 16 bases between them. This CDR3 region has 14 residues. Looked up from germline, CDR1 is DFQATT and CDR2 is SNEGSKA (reference sequence). The CDR3 spells CSASETAQGQPQHF. CDR3 DNA sequence: TGCAGTGCTAGTGAGACAGCCCAGGGGCAGCCCCAGCATTTT.

This clonotype was detected only a few times. The chain couples TRBV5-5 to TRBJ1-1; 9 bases are shared with TRBD1. This CDR3 region has 14 residues. CDR1 and CDR2 from the germline V gene are SGHKS and YYEKEE (reference sequence). V lost 4 bases to trimming and J lost 4 bases; unmatched junction nucleotides: 5. The CDR3 bases are TGTGCCAGCAGCCTACAGACAGGGGGCACTGAAGCTTTCTTT. Protein product: CASSLQTGGTEAFF.

The chain uses TRBV12-3 or TRBV12-4 and TRBJ1-2; D is unresolved. V shed 2 bases and J shed 8 bases, with 6 bases lying between them. The CDR3 spans 11 residues. CDR3 DNA sequence: TGTGCCAGCAGTTTAATGGGAGGCTACACCTTC. It specifies CASSLMGGYTF.

The chain couples TRBV27 to TRBJ1-5, with 8 bases aligning to TRBD1. In germline, CDR1 is MNHEY, CDR2 SMNVEV (reference sequence). With 4 bases clipped from V and 5 bases from J, the junction kept 4 bases outside the gene matches. The CDR3 loop spans 14 amino acids. In DNA form, the CDR3 reads TGTGCCAGCAGTTCTACAGGGGGGGATCAGCCCCAGCATTTT. This sequence encodes CASSSTGGDQPQHF.

This clonotype occurred a few times. V gene TRBV20-1 combines with J gene TRBJ2-7; D unclear. The V end lost 0 bases, the J end lost 0 bases, and 15 bases lay between the germline ends. The CDR3 contains 16 residues. CDR1 is DFQATT, CDR2 SNEGSKA, per germline (reference sequence). The CDR3: CSARDSARLYSYEQYF. For the CDR3, the DNA is TGCAGTGCTAGAGATTCGGCGAGGCTGTACTCCTACGAGCAGTACTTC.

This chain uses TRBV12-3 or TRBV12-4 with TRBJ1-1; maybe TRBD1 (6 bases). CDR3 length: 15 amino acids. The V end lost 4 bases, the J end lost 3 bases, and 15 bases lay between the germline ends. DNA of the CDR3: TGTGCCAGCAGTTGGGGGCGGGGGCTAGACACTGAAGCTTTCTTT. Residues: CASSWGRGLDTEAFF.

This clonotype was counted a few times. This chain connects TRBV2 to TRBJ2-7, with a weak D call TRBD1 (6 bases). This CDR3 contains 14 residues. Germline CDR1 SNHLY, CDR2 FYNNEI. Trimming shortened V by 4 bases and J by 2 bases, and 12 bases separated the two germline ends. CDR3 amino acids: CASSGGLGTYEQYF. In DNA form, the CDR3 reads TGTGCCAGCAGTGGGGGGCTTGGAACCTACGAGCAGTACTTC.

This clonotype was picked up a small number of times. The genes are TRBV20-1 and TRBJ2-3; TRBD2 matches at 8 bases. CDR3 size: 14 residues. From germline, CDR1 is DFQATT and CDR2 SNEGSKA (reference sequence). Germline trimming cut 6 bases from V and 2 bases from J; bases unmatched to any gene: 7. CDR3 residues: CSARRGDATDTQYF. As DNA, the CDR3 is TGCAGTGCCCGGCGGGGGGACGCCACAGATACGCAGTATTTT.

The sample holds a few counts of this clonotype. The chain carries TRBV7-6 and TRBJ1-2; 9 positions match TRBD1. Germline CDR1 SGHVS, CDR2 FNYEAQ. The CDR3 totals 17 residues. V lost 0 bases to trimming and J lost 2 bases; unmatched junction nucleotides: 7. CDR3 bases: TGTGCCAGCAGCTTAGCGTCGTGGACAGGGGAGAACTATGGCTACACCTTC. Amino acid sequence: CASSLASWTGENYGYTF.

Only a few counts were recorded for this clonotype. The gene calls are TRBV12-3 or TRBV12-4 and TRBJ2-3; 8 positions agree with TRBD1. V was clipped by 5 bases and J by 0 bases; unmatched bases: 4. The CDR3 is made up of 15 amino acids. This CDR3 reads CASSEDRDSTDTQYF. CDR3 coding DNA: TGTGCCAGCAGTGAGGACAGGGACAGCACAGATACGCAGTATTTT.

This clonotype appeared many times. The V call is TRBV14, the J call TRBJ2-7; no firm D call. There are 12 residues in the CDR3. Germline V gene sequence: CDR1 SGHDN, CDR2 FVKESK. V was pared by 3 bases and J by 1 base, with 4 bases between. Here the CDR3 reads CASSQTSYEQYF. The CDR3, as DNA: TGTGCCAGCAGCCAGACATCCTACGAGCAGTACTTC. Complete variable domain (other parts from reference TRBV14 and TRBJ2-7): EAGVTQFPSHSVIEKGQTVTLRCDPISGHDNLYWYRRVMGKEIKFLLHFVKESKQDESGMPNNRFLAERTGGTYSTLKVQPAELEDSGVYFCASSQTSYEQYFGPGTRLTVT.

This clonotype occurred many times. The rearrangement uses TRBV5-6 and TRBJ2-7; D not certain. V was cut by 2 bases and J by 2 bases, with 14 bases left in between. The germline V gene has CDR1 SGHDT and CDR2 YYEEEE. The length of the CDR3 is 15 residues. The CDR3 region has the DNA TGTGCCAGCAGCTTCTTTTCGGCGGCCACCTACGAGCAGTACTTC. Protein: CASSFFSAATYEQYF.

This clonotype has a count of ten or more. CDR3 DNA: TGCGCCAGCAGGCTGGAGAGGGGTTTGACAGGGGACTATGGCTACACCTTC. As protein: CASRLERGLTGDYGYTF. This sequence joins TRBV5-1 and TRBJ1-2; 8 bases are a match to TRBD1. Per germline, CDR1 SGHRS and CDR2 YFSETQ. J gave up 3 bases and V 5 bases, and 15 bases lay outside the gene matches. The CDR3 covers 17 residues.